The rows below give T cell receptor beta chains drawn from one sample of a study of regulatory T cells in long-lasting Graves disease. TCRdb processed the multiplex PCR reads anew with MiXCR; each CDR3 protein has one entry. This table has 400,000 to 450,000 distinct CDR3 sequences, 20% to 25% appearing once. Sequencing was performed on peripheral blood mononuclear cells (PBMCs), taken when the disease was refractory, from a patient treated with antithyroid drugs. Receptor source: a female donor with Graves disease. CDR3s include the opening cysteine and the closing phenylalanine or tryptophan. D genes are given only for firm matches. Clone size is shown for a subset of rows, as once, few, many or a class of expanded clone.

d_gene: NA; j_gene: TRBJ2-4; v_gene: TRBV28; abundance: many; CDR3nt: TGTGCCAGCAGTCCACAGGACAGTATCGCCAAAAACATTCAGTACTTC; CDR3aa: CASSPQDSIAKNIQYF
d_gene: TRBD1; j_gene: TRBJ1-5; v_gene: TRBV3-1; abundance: many; CDR3nt: TGTGCCAGCAGCCAAGCGGGACAGGTACAGCCCCAGCATTTT; CDR3aa: CASSQAGQVQPQHF
d_gene: NA; j_gene: TRBJ2-4; v_gene: TRBV4-1; abundance: NA; CDR3nt: TGCGCCAGCGGACGGCTTCAAGGAGCCAAAAACATTCAGTACTTC; CDR3aa: CASGRLQGAKNIQYF
d_gene: TRBD1; j_gene: TRBJ2-6; v_gene: TRBV9; abundance: few; CDR3nt: TGTGCCAGCAGCACCCGACAGGGCCCTTTCTCTGGGGCCAACGTCCTGACTTTC; CDR3aa: CASSTRQGPFSGANVLTF
d_gene: TRBD2; j_gene: TRBJ2-3; v_gene: TRBV12-3/TRBV12-4; abundance: NA; CDR3nt: TGTGCCAGCAGTTCCCCGTTTCGAGCGGGAAGCACAGATACGCAGTATTTT; CDR3aa: CASSSPFRAGSTDTQYF
d_gene: NA; j_gene: TRBJ1-1; v_gene: TRBV16; abundance: NA; CDR3nt: TGTGCCAGCAATACGGGAAGGGTCACTGAAGCTTTCTTT; CDR3aa: CASNTGRVTEAFF
d_gene: NA; j_gene: TRBJ2-1; v_gene: TRBV11-1; abundance: few; CDR3nt: TGTGCCAGCAGCTTAACGTATCTCTCCAATGAGCAGTTCTTC; CDR3aa: CASSLTYLSNEQFF
d_gene: NA; j_gene: TRBJ2-7; v_gene: TRBV18; abundance: few; CDR3nt: TGTGCCAGCTCTACTGAAGGGGGAGGCTACGAGCAGTACTTC; CDR3aa: CASSTEGGGYEQYF
d_gene: NA; j_gene: TRBJ2-5; v_gene: TRBV12-3/TRBV12-4; abundance: few; CDR3nt: TGTGCCAGCAGTTTAGTGGGGGCCGAAGAGACCCAGTACTTC; CDR3aa: CASSLVGAEETQYF
d_gene: NA; j_gene: TRBJ2-7; v_gene: TRBV28; abundance: NA; CDR3nt: TGTGCCAGCCTAGGACCTGGAACTTACGAGCAGTACTTC; CDR3aa: CASLGPGTYEQYF
d_gene: NA; j_gene: TRBJ1-2; v_gene: TRBV19; abundance: NA; CDR3nt: TGTGCCAGTAGTCCAAATGGACAAGCCAGGGGCTACACCTTC; CDR3aa: CASSPNGQARGYTF
d_gene: NA; j_gene: TRBJ2-7; v_gene: TRBV5-1; abundance: NA; CDR3nt: TGCGCCAGCAGTACGAGGGGGGCCTACGAGCAGTACTTC; CDR3aa: CASSTRGAYEQYF
d_gene: TRBD1; j_gene: TRBJ1-6; v_gene: TRBV5-1; abundance: NA; CDR3nt: TGCGCCAGCAGCTTGGGACCACTGGGGACAGGGAATAATTCACCCCTCCACTTT; CDR3aa: CASSLGPLGTGNNSPLHF